The source of this T cell receptor (beta chain) is a study of response to subunit inactivated influenza vaccine. The study, taken as a whole, reports: There was a suggestion from the authors that each seasonal influenza vaccination recruits few new T cells.

MiXCR, applied by TCRdb to the RT-PCR reads, yields one record per CDR3 protein. In the table there are roughly 670,000 distinct CDR3 sequences, 14% of which are singletons. As concerns this clonotype: Its antigen is unidentified.

With 2 bases removed from V and 0 bases from J, the gap between germline ends came to 12 bases. Germline CDR1 KGHSH, CDR2 LQKENI. The CDR3 is 16 amino acids. This specimen was PBMCs from blood, taken 14 days before vaccination. The TCR sequence derives from a middle-aged man who received an inactivated influenza vaccine. The chain is built from TRBV18 and TRBJ2-3; D unresolved. The chain's CDR3 is CASSPNRRSSTDTQYF. The CDR3 DNA is TGTGCCAGCTCACCAAATCGGCGGTCTAGCACAGATACGCAGTATTTT.